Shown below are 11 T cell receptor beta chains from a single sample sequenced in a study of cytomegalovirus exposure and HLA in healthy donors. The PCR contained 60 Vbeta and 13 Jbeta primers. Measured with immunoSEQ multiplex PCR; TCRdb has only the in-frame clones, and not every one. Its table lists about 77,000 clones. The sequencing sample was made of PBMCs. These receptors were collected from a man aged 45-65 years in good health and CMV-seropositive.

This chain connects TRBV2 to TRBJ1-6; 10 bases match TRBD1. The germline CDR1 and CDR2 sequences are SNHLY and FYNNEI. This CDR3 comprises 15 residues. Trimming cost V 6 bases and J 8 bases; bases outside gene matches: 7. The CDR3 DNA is TGTGCCAGCAGCGGTGGACAGGGGGTATATTCACCCCTCCACTTT. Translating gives CASSGGQGVYSPLHF.

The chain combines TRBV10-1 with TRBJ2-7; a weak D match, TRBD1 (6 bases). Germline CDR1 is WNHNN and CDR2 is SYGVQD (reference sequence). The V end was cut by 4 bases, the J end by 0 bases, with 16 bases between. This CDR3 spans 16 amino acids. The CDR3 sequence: CASSVLPGHPSYEQYV. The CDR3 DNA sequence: TGCGCCAGCAGTGTCCTTCCGGGACACCCCTCCTACGAGCAGTACGTC.

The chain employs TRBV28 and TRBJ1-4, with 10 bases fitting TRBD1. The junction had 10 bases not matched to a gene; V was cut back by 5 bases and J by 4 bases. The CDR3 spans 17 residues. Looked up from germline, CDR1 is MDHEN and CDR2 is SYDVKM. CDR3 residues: CASSPWDRGRFNEKLFF. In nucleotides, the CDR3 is TGTGCCAGCAGTCCTTGGGACAGGGGACGGTTTAATGAAAAACTGTTTTTT.

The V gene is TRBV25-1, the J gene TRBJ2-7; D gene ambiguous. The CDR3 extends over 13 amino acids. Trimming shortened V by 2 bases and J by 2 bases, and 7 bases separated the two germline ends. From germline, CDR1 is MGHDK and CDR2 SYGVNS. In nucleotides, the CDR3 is TGTGCCAGCAGTGAAGGGCCCACCTACGAGCAGTACTTC. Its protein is CASSEGPTYEQYF.

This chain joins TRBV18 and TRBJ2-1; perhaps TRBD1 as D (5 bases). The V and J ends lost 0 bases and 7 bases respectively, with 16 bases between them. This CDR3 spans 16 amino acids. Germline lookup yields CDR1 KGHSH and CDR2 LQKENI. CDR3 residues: CASSPPVPRVGNEQFF. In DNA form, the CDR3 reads TGTGCCAGCTCACCACCGGTACCCAGGGTGGGGAATGAGCAGTTCTTC.

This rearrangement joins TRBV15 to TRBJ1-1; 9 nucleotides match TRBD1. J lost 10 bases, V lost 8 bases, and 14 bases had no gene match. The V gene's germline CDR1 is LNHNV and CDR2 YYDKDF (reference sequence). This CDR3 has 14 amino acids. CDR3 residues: CATAAGQGKGGAFF. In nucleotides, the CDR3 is TGTGCCACCGCCGCAGGACAGGGGAAAGGGGGAGCTTTCTTT. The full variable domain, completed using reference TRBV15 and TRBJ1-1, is DAMVIQNPRYQVTQFGKPVTLSCSQTLNHNVMYWYQQKSSQAPKLLFHYYDKDFNNEADTPDNFQSRRPNTSFCFLDIRSPGLGDTAMYLCATAAGQGKGGAFFGQGTRLTVV.

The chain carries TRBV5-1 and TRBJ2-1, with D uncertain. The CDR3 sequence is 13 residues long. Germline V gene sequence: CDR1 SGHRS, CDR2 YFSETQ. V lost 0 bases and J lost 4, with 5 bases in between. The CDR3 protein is CASSLGPYNEQFF. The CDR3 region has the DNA TGCGCCAGCAGCTTGGGTCCTTACAATGAGCAGTTCTTC.

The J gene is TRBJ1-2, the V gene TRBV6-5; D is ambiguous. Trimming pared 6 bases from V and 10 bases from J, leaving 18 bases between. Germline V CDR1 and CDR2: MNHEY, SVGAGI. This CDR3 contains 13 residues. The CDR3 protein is CASSPSSTGDYTF. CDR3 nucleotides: TGTGCCAGCAGCCCCTCCTCAACGGGTGACTACACCTTC.

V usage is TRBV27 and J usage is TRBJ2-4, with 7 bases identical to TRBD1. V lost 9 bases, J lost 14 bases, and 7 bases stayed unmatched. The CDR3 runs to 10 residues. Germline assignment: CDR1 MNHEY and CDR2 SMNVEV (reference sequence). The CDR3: CARTDRAKYF. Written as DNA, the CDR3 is TGTGCCAGGACCGACAGGGCCAAGTACTTC.

Here the CDR3 reads CAWSVRGVLAGNTIYF. The CDR3 DNA reads TGTGCCTGGAGTGTACGAGGTGTGCTGGCTGGAAACACCATATATTTT. V and J are TRBV30 and TRBJ1-3; D is ambiguous. This CDR3 has 16 amino acids. V shed 0 bases and J shed 2 bases, with 14 bases lying between them. From germline, CDR1 is GTSNPN and CDR2 SVGIG (reference sequence).

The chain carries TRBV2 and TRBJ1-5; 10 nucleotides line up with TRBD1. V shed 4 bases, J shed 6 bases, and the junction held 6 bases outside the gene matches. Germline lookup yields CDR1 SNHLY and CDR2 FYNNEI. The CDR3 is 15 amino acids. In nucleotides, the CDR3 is TGTGCCAGCAGTGGGAGGACAGGGGGGATTCAGCCCCAGCATTTT. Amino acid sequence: CASSGRTGGIQPQHF.